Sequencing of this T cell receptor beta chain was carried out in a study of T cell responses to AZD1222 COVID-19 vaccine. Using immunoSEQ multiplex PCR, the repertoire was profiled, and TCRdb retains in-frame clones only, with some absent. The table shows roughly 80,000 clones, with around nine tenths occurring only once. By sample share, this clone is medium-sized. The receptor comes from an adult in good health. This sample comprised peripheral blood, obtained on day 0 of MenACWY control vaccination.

As DNA, the CDR3 is TGTGCCACCAGTGGGGGCTCGGACACCGGGGAGCTGTTTTTT. Translation: CATSGGSDTGELFF. The chain uses TRBV24-1 and TRBJ2-2, with D possibly TRBD1 on 5 matching bases. This CDR3 region has 14 residues. Germline V gene data show CDR1 as KGHDR and CDR2 as SFDVKD. Trimming removed 5 bases at V and 3 bases at J, with 9 bases between.